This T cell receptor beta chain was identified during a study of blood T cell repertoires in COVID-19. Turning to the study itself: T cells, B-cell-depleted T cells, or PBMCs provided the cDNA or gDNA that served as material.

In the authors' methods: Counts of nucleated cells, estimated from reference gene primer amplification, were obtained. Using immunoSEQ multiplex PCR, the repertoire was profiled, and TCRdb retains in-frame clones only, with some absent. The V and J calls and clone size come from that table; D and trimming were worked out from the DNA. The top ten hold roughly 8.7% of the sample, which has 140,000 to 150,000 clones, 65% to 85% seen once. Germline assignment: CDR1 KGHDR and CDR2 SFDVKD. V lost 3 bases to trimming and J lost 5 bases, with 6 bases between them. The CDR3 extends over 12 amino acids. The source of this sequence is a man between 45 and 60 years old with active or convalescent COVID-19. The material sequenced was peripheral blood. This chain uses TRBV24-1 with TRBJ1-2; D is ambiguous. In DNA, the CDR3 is TGTGCCACCAGTGATACAGCTTATGGCTACACCTTC. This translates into CATSDTAYGYTF.